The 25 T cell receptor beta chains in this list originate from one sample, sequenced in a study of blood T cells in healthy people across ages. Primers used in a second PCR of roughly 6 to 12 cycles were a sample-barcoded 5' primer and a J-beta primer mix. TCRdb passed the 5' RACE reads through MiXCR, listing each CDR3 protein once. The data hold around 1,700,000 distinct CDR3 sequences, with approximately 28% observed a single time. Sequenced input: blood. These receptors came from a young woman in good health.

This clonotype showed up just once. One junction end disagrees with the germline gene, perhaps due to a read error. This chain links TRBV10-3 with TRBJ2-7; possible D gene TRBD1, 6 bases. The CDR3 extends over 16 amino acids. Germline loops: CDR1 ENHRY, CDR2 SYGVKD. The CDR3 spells CATSESGVSLPQEQYF. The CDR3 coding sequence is TGTGCCACCAGTGAGTCAGGGGTTTCGTTGCCACAAGAGCAGTACTTC.

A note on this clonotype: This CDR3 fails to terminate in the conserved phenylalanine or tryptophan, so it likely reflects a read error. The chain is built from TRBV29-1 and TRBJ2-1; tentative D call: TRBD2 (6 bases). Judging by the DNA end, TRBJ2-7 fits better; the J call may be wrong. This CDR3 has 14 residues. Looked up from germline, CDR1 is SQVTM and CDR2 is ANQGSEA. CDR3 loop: CSVEGISSYNEQYL. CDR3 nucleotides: TGCAGCGTGGAGGGGATTAGCTCCTACAATGAGCAGTACCTC.

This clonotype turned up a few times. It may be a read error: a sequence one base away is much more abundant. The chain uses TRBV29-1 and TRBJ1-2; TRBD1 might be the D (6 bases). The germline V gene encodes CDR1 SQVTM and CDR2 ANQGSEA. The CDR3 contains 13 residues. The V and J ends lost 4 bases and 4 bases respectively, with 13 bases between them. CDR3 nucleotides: TGCAGCGTTGGCCTTCGACAGGCCTATGGCTACACCTTC. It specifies CSVGLRQAYGYTF.

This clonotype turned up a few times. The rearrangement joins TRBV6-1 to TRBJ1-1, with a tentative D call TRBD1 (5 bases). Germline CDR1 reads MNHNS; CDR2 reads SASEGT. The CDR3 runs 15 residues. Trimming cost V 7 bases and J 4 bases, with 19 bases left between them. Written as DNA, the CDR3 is TGTGCCAGCACCCTAAAGTGGGGCGTCGGCACTGAAGCTTTCTTT. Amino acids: CASTLKWGVGTEAFF.

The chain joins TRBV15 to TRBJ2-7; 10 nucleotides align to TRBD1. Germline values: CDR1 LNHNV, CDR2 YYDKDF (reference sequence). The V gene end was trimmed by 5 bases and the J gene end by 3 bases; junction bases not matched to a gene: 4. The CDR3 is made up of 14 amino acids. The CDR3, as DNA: TGTGCCACCAGCTTCGACAGGGGGCTCTACGAGCAGTACTTC. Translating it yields CATSFDRGLYEQYF.

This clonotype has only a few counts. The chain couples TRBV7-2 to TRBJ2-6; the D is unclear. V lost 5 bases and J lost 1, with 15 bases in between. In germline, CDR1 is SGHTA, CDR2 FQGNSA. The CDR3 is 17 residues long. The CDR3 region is CASSLRGSWSGANVLTF. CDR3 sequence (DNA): TGTGCCAGCAGCCTACGAGGCAGCTGGTCTGGGGCCAACGTCCTGACTTTC.

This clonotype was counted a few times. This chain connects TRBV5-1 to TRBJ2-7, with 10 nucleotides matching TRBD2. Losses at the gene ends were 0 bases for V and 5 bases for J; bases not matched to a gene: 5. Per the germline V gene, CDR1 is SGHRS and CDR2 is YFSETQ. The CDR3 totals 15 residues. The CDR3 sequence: CASSLGASGGDEQYF. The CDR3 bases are TGCGCCAGCAGCTTGGGGGCTAGCGGGGGCGACGAGCAGTACTTC.

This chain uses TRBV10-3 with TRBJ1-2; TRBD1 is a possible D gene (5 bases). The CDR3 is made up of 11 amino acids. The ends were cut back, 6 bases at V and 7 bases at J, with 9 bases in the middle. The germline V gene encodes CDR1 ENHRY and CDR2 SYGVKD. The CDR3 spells CAISRQRGYTF. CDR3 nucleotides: TGTGCCATCAGCCGACAGCGTGGCTACACCTTC.

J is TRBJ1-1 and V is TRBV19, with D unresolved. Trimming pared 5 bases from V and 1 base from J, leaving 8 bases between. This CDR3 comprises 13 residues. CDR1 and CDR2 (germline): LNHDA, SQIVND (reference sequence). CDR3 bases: TGTGCCAGTAGTGACACAGCGAACACTGAAGCTTTCTTT. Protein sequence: CASSDTANTEAFF.

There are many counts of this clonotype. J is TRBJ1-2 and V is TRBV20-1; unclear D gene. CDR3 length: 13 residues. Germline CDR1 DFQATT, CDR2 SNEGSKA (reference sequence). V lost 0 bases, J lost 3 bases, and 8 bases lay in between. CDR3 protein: CSARDYSDYGYTF. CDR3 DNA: TGCAGTGCTAGAGATTATAGCGACTATGGCTACACCTTC.

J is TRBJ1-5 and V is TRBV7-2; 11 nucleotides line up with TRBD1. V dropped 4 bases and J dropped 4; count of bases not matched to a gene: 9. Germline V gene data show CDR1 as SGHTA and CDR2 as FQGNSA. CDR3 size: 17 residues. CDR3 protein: CASSSWTGGWGNQPQHF. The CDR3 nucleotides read TGTGCCAGCAGCTCATGGACAGGGGGCTGGGGAAATCAGCCCCAGCATTTT.

The CDR3 coding sequence is TGTGCCAGCATCGCAACCTACGAGCAGTACTTC. This gives the protein CASIATYEQYF. This chain joins TRBV2 and TRBJ2-7; D call uncertain. The CDR3 loop spans 11 amino acids. V was cut by 7 bases and J by 2 bases, with 6 bases left in between. Germline CDR1 SNHLY, CDR2 FYNNEI.

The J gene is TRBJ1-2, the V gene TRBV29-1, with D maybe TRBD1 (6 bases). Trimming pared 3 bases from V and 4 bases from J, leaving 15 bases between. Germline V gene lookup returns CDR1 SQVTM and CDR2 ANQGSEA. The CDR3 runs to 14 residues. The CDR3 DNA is TGCAGCGTTGACCCAGGGGCTAAGGGCTATGGCTACACCTTC. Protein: CSVDPGAKGYGYTF.

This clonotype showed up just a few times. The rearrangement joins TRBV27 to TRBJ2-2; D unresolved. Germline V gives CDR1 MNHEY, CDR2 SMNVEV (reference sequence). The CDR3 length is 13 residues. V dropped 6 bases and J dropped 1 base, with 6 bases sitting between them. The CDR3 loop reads CASSGWNTGELFF. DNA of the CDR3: TGTGCCAGCAGCGGGTGGAACACCGGGGAGCTGTTTTTT.

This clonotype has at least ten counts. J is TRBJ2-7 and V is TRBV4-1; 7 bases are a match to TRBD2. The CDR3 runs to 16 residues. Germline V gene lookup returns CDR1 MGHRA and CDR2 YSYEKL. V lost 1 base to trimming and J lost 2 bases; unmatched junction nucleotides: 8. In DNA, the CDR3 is TGCGCCAGCAGCCAAGGACCCAGCGGGGCCACCTACGAGCAGTACTTC. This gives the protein CASSQGPSGATYEQYF.

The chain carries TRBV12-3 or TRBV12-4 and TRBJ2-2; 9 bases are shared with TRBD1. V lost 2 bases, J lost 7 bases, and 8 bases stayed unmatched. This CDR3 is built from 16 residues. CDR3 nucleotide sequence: TGTGCCAGCAGTTTACAGGGCAGGACAGGGGACGGGGAGCTGTTTTTT. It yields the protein CASSLQGRTGDGELFF.

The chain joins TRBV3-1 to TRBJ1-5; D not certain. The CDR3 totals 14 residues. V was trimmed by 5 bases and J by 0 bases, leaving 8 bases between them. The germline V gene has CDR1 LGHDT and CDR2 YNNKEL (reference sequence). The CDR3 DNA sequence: TGTGCCAGCAGCTGGCAGCCTAGCAATCAGCCCCAGCATTTT. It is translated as CASSWQPSNQPQHF. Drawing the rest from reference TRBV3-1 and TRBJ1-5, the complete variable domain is DTAVSQTPKYLVTQMGNDKSIKCEQNLGHDTMYWYKQDSKKFLKIMFSYNNKELIINETVPNRFSPKSPDKAHLNLHINSLELGDSAVYFCASSWQPSNQPQHFGDGTRLSIL.

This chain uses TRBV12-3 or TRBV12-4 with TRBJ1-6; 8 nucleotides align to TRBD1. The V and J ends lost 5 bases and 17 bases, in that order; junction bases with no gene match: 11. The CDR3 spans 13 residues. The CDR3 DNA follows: TGTGCCAGCAGTCCCGGCTTGGACAGGGTGATCCACTTT. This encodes CASSPGLDRVIHF.

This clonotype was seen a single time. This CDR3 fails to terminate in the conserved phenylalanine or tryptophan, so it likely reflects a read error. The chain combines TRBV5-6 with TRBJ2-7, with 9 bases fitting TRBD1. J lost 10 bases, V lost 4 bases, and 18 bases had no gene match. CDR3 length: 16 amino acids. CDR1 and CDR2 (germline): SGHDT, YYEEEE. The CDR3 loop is CASSDGQGTLQETQYL. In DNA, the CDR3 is TGTGCCAGCAGCGATGGACAGGGGACCCTACAAGAGACTCAGTACCTC.

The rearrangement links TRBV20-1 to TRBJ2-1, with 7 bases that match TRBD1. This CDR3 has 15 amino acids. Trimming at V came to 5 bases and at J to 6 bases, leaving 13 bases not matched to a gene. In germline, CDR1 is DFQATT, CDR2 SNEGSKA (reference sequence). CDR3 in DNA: TGCAGTGCTTACCGCGACAGGGTACGATTCAATGAGCAGTTCTTC. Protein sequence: CSAYRDRVRFNEQFF.

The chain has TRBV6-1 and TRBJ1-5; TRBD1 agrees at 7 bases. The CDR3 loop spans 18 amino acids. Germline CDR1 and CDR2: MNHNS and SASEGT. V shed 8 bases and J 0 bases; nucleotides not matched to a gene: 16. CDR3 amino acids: CASHKGNRGQLSNQPQHF. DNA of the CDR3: TGTGCCAGCCACAAAGGGAACCGGGGACAGCTTAGCAATCAGCCCCAGCATTTT.

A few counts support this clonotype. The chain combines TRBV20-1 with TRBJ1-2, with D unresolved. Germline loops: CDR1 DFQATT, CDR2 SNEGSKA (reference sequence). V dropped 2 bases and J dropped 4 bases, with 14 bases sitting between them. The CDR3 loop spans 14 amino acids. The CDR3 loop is CSARYLGAGYGYTF. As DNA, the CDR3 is TGCAGTGCTAGATATTTGGGCGCTGGCTATGGCTACACCTTC.

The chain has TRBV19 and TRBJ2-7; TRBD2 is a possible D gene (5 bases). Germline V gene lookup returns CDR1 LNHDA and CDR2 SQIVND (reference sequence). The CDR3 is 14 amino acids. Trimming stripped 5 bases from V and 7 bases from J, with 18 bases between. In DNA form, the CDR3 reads TGTGCCAGTAGTCTCCGAGACACAACGGGGGAGCAGTACTTC. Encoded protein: CASSLRDTTGEQYF.

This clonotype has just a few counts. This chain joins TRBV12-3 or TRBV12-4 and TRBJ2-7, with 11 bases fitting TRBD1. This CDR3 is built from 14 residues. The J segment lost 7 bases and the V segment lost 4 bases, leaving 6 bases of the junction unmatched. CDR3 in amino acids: CASSSGTGGCEQYF. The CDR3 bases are TGTGCCAGCAGTTCGGGGACAGGGGGTTGTGAGCAGTACTTC.

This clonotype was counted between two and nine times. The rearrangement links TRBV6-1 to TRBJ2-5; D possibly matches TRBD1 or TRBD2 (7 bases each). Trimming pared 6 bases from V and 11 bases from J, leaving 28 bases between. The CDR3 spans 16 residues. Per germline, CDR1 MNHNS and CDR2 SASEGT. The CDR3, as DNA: TGTGCCAGCAGCCGAAGGGGGGAGGGACAGCTTCTTGGGCAGTACTTC. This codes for CASSRRGEGQLLGQYF.